This TCR beta chain came from a study of blood T cell repertoires in COVID-19. TCRdb's table, derived via immunoSEQ multiplex PCR, lists solely in-frame clones and lacks some. The repertoire holds tens of thousands of clones, with 80% to 95% as singletons. The CDR3 spans 16 residues. The junction had 9 bases not matched to a gene; V was cut back by 5 bases and J by 1 base. Germline V CDR1 and CDR2: LNHDA, SQIVND (reference sequence). The sequence derives from a woman older than 75 with acute or convalescent COVID-19. Sequencing was done on a sample of peripheral blood. V and J are TRBV19 and TRBJ2-7, with TRBD2 matching 9 bases. The chain's CDR3 is CASSAPGGGASYEQYF. CDR3 coding DNA: TGTGCCAGTAGTGCCCCGGGCGGGGGGGCTTCCTACGAGCAGTACTTC. The full variable domain, rest sourced from reference TRBV19 and TRBJ2-7, is DGGITQSPKYLFRKEGQNVTLSCEQNLNHDAMYWYRQDPGQGLRLIYYSQIVNDFQKGDIAEGYSVSREKKESFPLTVTSAQKNPTAFYLCASSAPGGGASYEQYFGPGTRLTVT.